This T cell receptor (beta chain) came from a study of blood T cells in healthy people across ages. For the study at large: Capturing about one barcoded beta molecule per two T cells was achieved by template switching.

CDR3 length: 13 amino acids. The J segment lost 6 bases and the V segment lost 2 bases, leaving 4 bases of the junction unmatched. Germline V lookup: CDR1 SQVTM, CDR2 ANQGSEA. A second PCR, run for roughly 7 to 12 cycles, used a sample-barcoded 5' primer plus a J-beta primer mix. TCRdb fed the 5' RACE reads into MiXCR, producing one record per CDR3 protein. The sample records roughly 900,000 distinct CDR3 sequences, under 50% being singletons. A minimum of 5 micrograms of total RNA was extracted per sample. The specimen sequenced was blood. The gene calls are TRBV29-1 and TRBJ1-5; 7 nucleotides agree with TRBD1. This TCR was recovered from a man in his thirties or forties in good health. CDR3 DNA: TGCAGCGTTGAAACAGGGGTAGGTCAGCCCCAGCATTTT. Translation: CSVETGVGQPQHF.